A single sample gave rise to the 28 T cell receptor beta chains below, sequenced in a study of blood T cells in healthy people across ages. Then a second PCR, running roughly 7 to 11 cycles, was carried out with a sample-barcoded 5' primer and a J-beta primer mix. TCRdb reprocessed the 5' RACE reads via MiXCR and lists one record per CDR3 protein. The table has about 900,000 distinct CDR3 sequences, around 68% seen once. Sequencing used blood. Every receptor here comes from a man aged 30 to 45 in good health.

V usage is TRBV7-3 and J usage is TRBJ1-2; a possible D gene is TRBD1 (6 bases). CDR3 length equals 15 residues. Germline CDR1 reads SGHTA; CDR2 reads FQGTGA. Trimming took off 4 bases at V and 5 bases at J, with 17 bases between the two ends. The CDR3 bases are TGTGCCAGCAGCTCCAGGGGACCTCCGGGTTATGGCTACACCTTC. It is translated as CASSSRGPPGYGYTF. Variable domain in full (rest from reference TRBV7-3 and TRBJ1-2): GAGVSQTPSNKVTEKGKYVELRCDPISGHTALYWYRQSLGQGPEFLIYFQGTGAADDSGLPNDRFFAVRPEGSVSTLKIQRTERGDSAVYLCASSSRGPPGYGYTFGSGTRLTVV.

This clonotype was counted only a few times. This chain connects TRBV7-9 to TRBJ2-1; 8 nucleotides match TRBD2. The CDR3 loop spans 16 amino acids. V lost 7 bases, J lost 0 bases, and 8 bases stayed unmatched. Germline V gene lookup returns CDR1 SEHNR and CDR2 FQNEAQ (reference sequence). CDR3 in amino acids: CASNPRAGDSYNEQFF. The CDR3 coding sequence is TGTGCCAGCAACCCGAGAGCGGGGGACTCCTACAATGAGCAGTTCTTC.

The CDR3 loop reads CASSQEGTVLSPLHF. The CDR3 DNA follows: TGCGCCAGCAGCCAAGAAGGGACAGTCCTTTCACCCCTCCACTTT. The chain has TRBV4-3 and TRBJ1-6, with TRBD1 matching over 7 bases. CDR1 and CDR2 from the germline V gene are LGHNA and YSLEER. Trimming cost V 0 bases and J 9 bases; bases outside gene matches: 5. The CDR3 extends over 15 amino acids.

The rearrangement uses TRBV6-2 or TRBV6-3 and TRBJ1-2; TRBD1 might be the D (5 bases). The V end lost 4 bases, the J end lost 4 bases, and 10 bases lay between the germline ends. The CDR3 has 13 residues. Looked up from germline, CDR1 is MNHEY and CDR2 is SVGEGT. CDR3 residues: CASSSWDGYGYTF. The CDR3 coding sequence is TGTGCCAGCAGTTCTTGGGACGGCTATGGCTACACCTTC.

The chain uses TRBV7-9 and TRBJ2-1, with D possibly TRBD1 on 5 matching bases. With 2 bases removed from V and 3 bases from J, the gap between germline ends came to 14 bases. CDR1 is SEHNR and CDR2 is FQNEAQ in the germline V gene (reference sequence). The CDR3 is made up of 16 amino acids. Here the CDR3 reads CASSLNDRALYNEQFF. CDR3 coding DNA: TGTGCCAGCAGCTTAAATGACAGAGCCCTCTACAATGAGCAGTTCTTC.

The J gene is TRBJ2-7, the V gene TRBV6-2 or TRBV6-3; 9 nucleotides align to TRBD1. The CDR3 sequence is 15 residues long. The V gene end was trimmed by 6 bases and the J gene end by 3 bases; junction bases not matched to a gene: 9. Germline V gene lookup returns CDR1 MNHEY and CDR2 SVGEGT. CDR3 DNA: TGTGCCAGCAGACACAGGGGGCCGGCGGTCTACGAGCAGTACTTC. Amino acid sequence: CASRHRGPAVYEQYF.

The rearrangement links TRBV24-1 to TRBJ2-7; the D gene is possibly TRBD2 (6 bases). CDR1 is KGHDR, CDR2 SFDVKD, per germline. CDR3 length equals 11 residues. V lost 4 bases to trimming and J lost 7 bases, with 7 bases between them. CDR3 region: CATSEGREQYF. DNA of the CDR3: TGTGCCACCAGTGAAGGGAGGGAGCAGTACTTC.

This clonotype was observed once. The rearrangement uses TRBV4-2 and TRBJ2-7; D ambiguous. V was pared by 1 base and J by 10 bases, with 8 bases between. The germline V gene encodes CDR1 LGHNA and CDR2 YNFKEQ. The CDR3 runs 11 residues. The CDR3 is CASSQGAIQYF. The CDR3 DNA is TGTGCCAGCAGCCAAGGGGCTATTCAGTACTTC.

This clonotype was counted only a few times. CDR3 nucleotide sequence: TGCAGTGCTAGCCAAACAGGGGACTACAGCTTTGGCGAGCAGTTCTTC. It encodes CSASQTGDYSFGEQFF. The V and J genes are TRBV20-1 and TRBJ2-1; either TRBD1 or TRBD2 may fit D (7 bases each). The CDR3 consists of 16 residues. Trimming stripped 3 bases from V and 10 bases from J, with 25 bases between. Germline V gives CDR1 DFQATT, CDR2 SNEGSKA (reference sequence).

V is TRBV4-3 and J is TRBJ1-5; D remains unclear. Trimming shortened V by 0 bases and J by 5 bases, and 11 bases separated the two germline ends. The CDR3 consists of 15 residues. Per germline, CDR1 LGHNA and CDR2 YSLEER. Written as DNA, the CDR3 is TGCGCCAGCAGCCAAGATGTTGAGGGCTATCAGCCCCAGCATTTT. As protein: CASSQDVEGYQPQHF.

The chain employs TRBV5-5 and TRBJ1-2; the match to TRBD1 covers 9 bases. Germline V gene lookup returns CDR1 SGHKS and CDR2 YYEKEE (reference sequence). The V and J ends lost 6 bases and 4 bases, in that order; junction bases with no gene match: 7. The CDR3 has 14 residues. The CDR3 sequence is CASTGQGNGYGYTF. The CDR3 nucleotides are TGTGCCAGCACCGGACAGGGGAACGGCTATGGCTACACCTTC.

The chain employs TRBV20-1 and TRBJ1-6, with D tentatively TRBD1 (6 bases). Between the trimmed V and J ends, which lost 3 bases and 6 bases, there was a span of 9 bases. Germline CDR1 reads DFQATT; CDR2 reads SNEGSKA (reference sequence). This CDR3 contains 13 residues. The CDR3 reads CSASGQFNSPLHF. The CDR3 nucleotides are TGCAGTGCTAGTGGACAGTTTAATTCACCCCTCCACTTT.

CDR3 sequence reads: CASSVGLFGGYTF. CDR3 bases: TGTGCCAGCAGCGTGGGCCTCTTTGGAGGCTACACCTTC. The genes are TRBV7-2 and TRBJ1-2; D is unclear. Germline values: CDR1 SGHTA, CDR2 FQGNSA. Trimming removed 5 bases from V and 8 bases from J, with 15 bases in between. The CDR3 has 13 amino acids.

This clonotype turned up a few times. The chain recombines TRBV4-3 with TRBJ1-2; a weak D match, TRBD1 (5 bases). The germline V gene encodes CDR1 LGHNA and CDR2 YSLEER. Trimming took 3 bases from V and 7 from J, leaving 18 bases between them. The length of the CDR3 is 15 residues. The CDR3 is CASSHQGPRKSGYTF. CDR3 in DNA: TGCGCCAGCAGCCATCAGGGACCTAGGAAGAGTGGCTACACCTTC.

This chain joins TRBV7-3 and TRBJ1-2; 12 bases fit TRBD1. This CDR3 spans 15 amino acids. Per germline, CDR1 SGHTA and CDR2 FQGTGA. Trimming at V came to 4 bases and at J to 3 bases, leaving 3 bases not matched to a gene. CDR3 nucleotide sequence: TGTGCCAGCAGCTCCGGGACAGGGGGCGACTATGGCTACACCTTC. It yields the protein CASSSGTGGDYGYTF.

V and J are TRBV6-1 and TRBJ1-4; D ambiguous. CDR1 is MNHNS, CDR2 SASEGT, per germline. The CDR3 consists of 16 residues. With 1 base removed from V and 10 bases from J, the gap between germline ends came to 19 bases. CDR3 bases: TGTGCCAGCAGTGAAGGCACCGCCAGGTTTATTGGAAAACTGTTTTTT. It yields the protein CASSEGTARFIGKLFF.

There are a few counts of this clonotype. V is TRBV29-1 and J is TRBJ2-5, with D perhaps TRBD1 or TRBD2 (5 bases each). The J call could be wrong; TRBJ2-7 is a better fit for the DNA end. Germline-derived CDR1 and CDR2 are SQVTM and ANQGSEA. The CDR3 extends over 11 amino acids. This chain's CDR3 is CSGAWGNEQYF. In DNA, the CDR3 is TGCAGCGGCGCGTGGGGGAACGAGCAGTACTTC.

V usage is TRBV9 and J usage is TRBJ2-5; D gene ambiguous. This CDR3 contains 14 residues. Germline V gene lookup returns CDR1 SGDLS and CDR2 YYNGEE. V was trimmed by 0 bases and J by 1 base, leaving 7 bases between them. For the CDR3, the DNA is TGTGCCAGCAGCGTAGGGGTCCCCCAAGAGACCCAGTACTTC. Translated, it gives CASSVGVPQETQYF.

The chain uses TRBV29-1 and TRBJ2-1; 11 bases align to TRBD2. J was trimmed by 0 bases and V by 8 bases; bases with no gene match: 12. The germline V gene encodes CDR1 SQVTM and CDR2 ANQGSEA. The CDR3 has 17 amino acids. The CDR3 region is CSSSGGPLISSYNEQFF. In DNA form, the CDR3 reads TGCAGCTCTAGCGGGGGGCCCTTAATCAGCTCCTACAATGAGCAGTTCTTC.

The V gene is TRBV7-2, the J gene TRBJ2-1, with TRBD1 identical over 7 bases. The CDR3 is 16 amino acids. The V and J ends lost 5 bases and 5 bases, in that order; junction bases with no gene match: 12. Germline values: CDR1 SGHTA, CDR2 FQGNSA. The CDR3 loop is CASSPRRQGQHNEQFF. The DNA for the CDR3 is TGTGCCAGCAGCCCGCGCCGACAGGGTCAACACAATGAGCAGTTCTTC.

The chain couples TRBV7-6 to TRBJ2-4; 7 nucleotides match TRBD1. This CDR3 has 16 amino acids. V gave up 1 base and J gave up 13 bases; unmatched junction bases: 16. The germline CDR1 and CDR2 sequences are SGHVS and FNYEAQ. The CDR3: CASSLEGTAFPREQYF. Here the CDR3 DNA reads TGTGCCAGCAGCTTAGAAGGGACAGCATTCCCTAGAGAGCAGTACTTC.

The CDR3 loop is CSALGGTSTDTQYF. The DNA for the CDR3 is TGCAGTGCCTTGGGGGGGACAAGCACAGATACGCAGTATTTT. This chain connects TRBV20-1 to TRBJ2-3, with a possible D match to TRBD2 (7 bases). The CDR3 sequence is 14 residues long. Deletions cut 6 bases from V and 0 bases from J, with 13 bases between. The germline CDR1 and CDR2 sequences are DFQATT and SNEGSKA (reference sequence).

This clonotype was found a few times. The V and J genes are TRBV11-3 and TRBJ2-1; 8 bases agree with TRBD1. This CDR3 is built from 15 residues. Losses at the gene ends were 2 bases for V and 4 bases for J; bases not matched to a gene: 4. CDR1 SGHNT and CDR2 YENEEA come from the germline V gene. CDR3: CASSLYGQGYNEQFF. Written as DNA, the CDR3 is TGTGCCAGCAGCTTATATGGACAGGGTTACAATGAGCAGTTCTTC.

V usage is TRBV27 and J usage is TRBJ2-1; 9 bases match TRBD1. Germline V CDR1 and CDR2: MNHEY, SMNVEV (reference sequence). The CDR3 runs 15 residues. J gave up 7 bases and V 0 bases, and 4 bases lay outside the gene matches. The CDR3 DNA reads TGTGCCAGCAGTTTATCGACAGGGGGTTTAAATGAGCAGTTCTTC. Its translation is CASSLSTGGLNEQFF.

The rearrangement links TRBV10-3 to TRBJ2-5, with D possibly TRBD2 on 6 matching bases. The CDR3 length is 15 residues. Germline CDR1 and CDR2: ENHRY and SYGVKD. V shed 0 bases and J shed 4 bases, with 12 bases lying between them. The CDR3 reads CAISESVSGGETQYF. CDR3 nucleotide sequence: TGTGCCATCAGTGAGTCTGTTAGCGGAGGAGAGACCCAGTACTTC.

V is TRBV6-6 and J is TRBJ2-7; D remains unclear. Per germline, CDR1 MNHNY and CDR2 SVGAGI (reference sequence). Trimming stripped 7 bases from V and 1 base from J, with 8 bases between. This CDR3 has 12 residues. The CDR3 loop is CASTASSYEQYF. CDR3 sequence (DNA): TGTGCCAGCACAGCAAGTTCCTACGAGCAGTACTTC.

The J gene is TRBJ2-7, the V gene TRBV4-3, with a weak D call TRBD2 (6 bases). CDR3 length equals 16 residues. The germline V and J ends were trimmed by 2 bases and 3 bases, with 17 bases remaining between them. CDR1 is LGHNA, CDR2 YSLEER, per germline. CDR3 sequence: CASSQQSKGLRYEQYF. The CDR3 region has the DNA TGCGCCAGCAGCCAACAAAGCAAGGGACTTCGCTACGAGCAGTACTTC.

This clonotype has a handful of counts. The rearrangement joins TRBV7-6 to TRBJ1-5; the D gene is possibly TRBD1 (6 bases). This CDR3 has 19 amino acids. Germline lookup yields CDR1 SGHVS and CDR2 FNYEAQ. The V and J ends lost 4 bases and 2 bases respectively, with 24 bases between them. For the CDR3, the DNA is TGTGCCAGCAGCTCGCTCGGGGGCCATCCCTTATTGGGCAATCAGCCCCAGCATTTT. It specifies CASSSLGGHPLLGNQPQHF.